One and the same sample provided the 15 T cell receptor beta chains below, sequenced in a study of graft-versus-host responses after intestinal transplantation. These TCRs' antigens remain unknown. The method was immunoSEQ multiplex PCR; TCRdb's version includes in-frame clones alone and lacks a portion of them. Among tens of thousands of clones listed, about 95% were seen once. Sample: unstimulated CD8+ T cells sorted from spleen or lymph node cells, taken before transplant. These TCRs come from a human donor who was the organ donor for an intestinal transplant.

The chain recombines TRBV19 with TRBJ1-5; D not resolved. Germline assignment: CDR1 LNHDA and CDR2 SQIVND (reference sequence). Trimming shortened V by 0 bases and J by 6 bases, and 6 bases separated the two germline ends. This CDR3 has 13 amino acids. This CDR3 reads CASSIDRAQPQHF. In nucleotides, the CDR3 is TGTGCCAGTAGTATAGATCGGGCTCAGCCCCAGCATTTT.

This clone turned up a few times. V is TRBV7-9 and J is TRBJ2-7; D is undetermined. The CDR3 sequence is 11 residues long. The germline CDR1 and CDR2 sequences are SEHNR and FQNEAQ (reference sequence). V was cut by 4 bases and J by 7 bases, with 8 bases left in between. In DNA, the CDR3 is TGTGCCAGCAGCTCGACATGGGAGCAGTACTTC. The encoded protein is CASSSTWEQYF.

The chain carries TRBV4-1 and TRBJ2-5; D gene ambiguous. Trimming took 0 bases from V and 9 from J, leaving 11 bases between them. There are 13 residues in the CDR3. Per germline, CDR1 MGHRA and CDR2 YSYEKL. The DNA of the CDR3 is TGCGCCAGCAGCCAAGATTCTTTGGGGTCCCAGTACTTC. It translates to CASSQDSLGSQYF.

This clone was detected once. This chain links TRBV28 with TRBJ1-2; 8 positions match TRBD1. The CDR3 covers 15 residues. The junction had 7 bases not matched to a gene; V was cut back by 5 bases and J by 2 bases. Looked up from germline, CDR1 is MDHEN and CDR2 is SYDVKM. The CDR3 DNA reads as TGTGCCAGCAGTCGTAGACAGGGGTTGAACTATGGCTACACCTTC. It yields the protein CASSRRQGLNYGYTF.

The rearrangement links TRBV11-3 to TRBJ1-1, with D possibly matching TRBD1 (6 bases). The germline V gene has CDR1 SGHNT and CDR2 YENEEA. V lost 2 bases and J 7 bases, leaving 14 bases between the germline ends. This CDR3 is 14 amino acids long. The CDR3 region has the DNA TGTGCCAGCAGCTTAACTTGGGGGCCCGTTGAAGCTTTCTTT. Encoded protein: CASSLTWGPVEAFF.

A single count supports this clone. The V and J genes are TRBV30 and TRBJ1-3; D remains ambiguous. The CDR3 totals 16 residues. The germline V gene has CDR1 GTSNPN and CDR2 SVGIG (reference sequence). V lost 1 base, J lost 0 bases, and 13 bases lay in between. CDR3 region: CAWSEYDVSSGNTIYF. Written as DNA, the CDR3 is TGTGCCTGGAGTGAATATGACGTTAGCTCTGGAAACACCATATATTTT. The variable domain in full, with the rest retrieved from reference TRBV30 and TRBJ1-3, is SQTIHQWPATLVQPVGSPLSLECTVEGTSNPNLYWYRQAAGRGLQLLFYSVGIGQISSEVPQNLSASRPQDRQFILSSKKLLLSDSGFYLCAWSEYDVSSGNTIYFGEGSWLTVV.

V usage is TRBV29-1 and J usage is TRBJ2-5; D not certain. From germline, CDR1 is SQVTM and CDR2 ANQGSEA. This CDR3 contains 12 residues. The V and J ends lost 7 bases and 5 bases respectively, with 14 bases between them. In DNA form, the CDR3 reads TGCAGCGGTGAGGATGAGGTGGAGACCCAGTACTTC. It translates to CSGEDEVETQYF.

The chain is built from TRBV27 and TRBJ1-5, with unresolved D. Germline-derived CDR1 and CDR2 are MNHEY and SMNVEV (reference sequence). Trimming pared 3 bases from V and 0 bases from J, leaving 12 bases between. The CDR3 totals 16 residues. The CDR3 sequence: CASSFLGSDSNQPQHF. Written as DNA, the CDR3 is TGTGCCAGCAGTTTCTTAGGGTCCGATAGCAATCAGCCCCAGCATTTT.

The chain is built from TRBV27 and TRBJ2-7; 12 positions agree with TRBD2. This CDR3 is built from 15 residues. V lost 3 bases and J lost 3; bases outside the gene matches: 3. Germline lookup yields CDR1 MNHEY and CDR2 SMNVEV (reference sequence). CDR3 nucleotides: TGTGCCAGCAGTTTCGGACTAGCGGGAAACTACGAGCAGTACTTC. It yields the protein CASSFGLAGNYEQYF.

This chain connects TRBV2 to TRBJ1-1; D gene uncertain. This CDR3 spans 12 amino acids. V was shortened by 8 bases and J by 1 base, with 8 bases between the two germline ends. CDR1 is SNHLY and CDR2 is FYNNEI in the germline V gene. The CDR3 nucleotides are TGTGCCAGCGCACAAGGGAACACTGAAGCTTTCTTT. Translation: CASAQGNTEAFF. Based on the CDR3 plus reference TRBV2 and TRBJ1-1, the full variable domain is EPEVTQTPSHQVTQMGQEVILRCVPISNHLYFYWYRQILGQKVEFLVSFYNNEISEKSEIFDDQFSVERPDGSNFTLKIRSTKLEDSAMYFCASAQGNTEAFFGQGTRLTVV.

The J gene is TRBJ2-7, the V gene TRBV7-9; 11 bases match TRBD2. Germline lookup yields CDR1 SEHNR and CDR2 FQNEAQ (reference sequence). The CDR3 contains 17 residues. The V segment lost 5 bases and the J segment 3 bases; nucleotides outside the gene matches: 12. The CDR3 DNA reads as TGTGCCAGCAGCCACCCACTTACTAGCGGGGGAGTCTACGAGCAGTACTTC. Amino acids: CASSHPLTSGGVYEQYF.

V gene TRBV4-2 combines with J gene TRBJ2-2; 7 nucleotides agree with TRBD2. V shed 2 bases and J 2 bases; nucleotides not matched to a gene: 5. Germline V gene data show CDR1 as LGHNA and CDR2 as YNFKEQ. The CDR3 extends over 16 amino acids. CDR3 in amino acids: CASSQPLALNTGELFF. DNA of the CDR3: TGTGCCAGCAGCCAACCACTAGCGCTCAACACCGGGGAGCTGTTTTTT.

The chain links TRBV11-3 to TRBJ1-4; D call uncertain. From germline, CDR1 is SGHNT and CDR2 YENEEA. The CDR3 consists of 13 residues. Deletions cut 5 bases from V and 7 bases from J, with 11 bases between. The CDR3 nucleotides are TGTGCCAGCAGCGATGTAGGTGGTGAAAAACTGTTTTTT. This encodes CASSDVGGEKLFF.

The chain combines TRBV27 with TRBJ1-5; 7 bases are shared with TRBD1. From germline, CDR1 is MNHEY and CDR2 SMNVEV (reference sequence). The CDR3 consists of 16 residues. With 6 bases clipped from V and 4 bases from J, the junction kept 12 bases outside the gene matches. This chain's CDR3 is CASSFLPTGLNQPQHF. Written as DNA, the CDR3 is TGTGCCAGCAGCTTCCTACCGACAGGGCTAAATCAGCCCCAGCATTTT.

The chain combines TRBV5-6 with TRBJ1-1; D gene ambiguous. Germline values: CDR1 SGHDT, CDR2 YYEEEE. Trimming cost V 4 bases and J 5 bases, with 12 bases left between them. This CDR3 spans 13 amino acids. CDR3 residues: CASSVNWETEAFF. The DNA of the CDR3 is TGTGCCAGCAGCGTAAACTGGGAGACTGAAGCTTTCTTT. The full variable domain, its missing parts supplied by reference TRBV5-6 and TRBJ1-1, is DAGVTQSPTHLIKTRGQQVTLRCSPKSGHDTVSWYQQALGQGPQFIFQYYEEEERQRGNFPDRFSGHQFPNYSSELNVNALLLGDSALYLCASSVNWETEAFFGQGTRLTVV.